Listed below are T cell receptor beta chains from one sample, sequenced in a study of beta chain features in type 1 diabetes. Only in-frame clones appear in the TCRdb table, and some are missing; sequencing was by immunoSEQ multiplex PCR. The table has 200,000 to 250,000 clones, around 15% seen once. Sequences were obtained from naive CD4+ T cells from blood. All receptors derive from a man aged 30 to 45 with type 1 diabetes. The CDR3 runs from the conserved cysteine through the conserved F or W. D genes are given only for firm matches.

j_call,d_call,v_call,cdr3_aa
TRBJ2-5,TRBD2,TRBV30,CAWSEGLAVQETQYF
TRBJ1-4,NA,TRBV4-1,CASSQDHDRLNEKLFF
TRBJ2-3,NA,TRBV25-1,CASDLRGGYTDTQYF
TRBJ2-7,NA,TRBV29-1,CSAIRVPPEQYF
TRBJ2-7,TRBD2,TRBV5-4,CASSSTSGLSYEQYF
TRBJ2-1,TRBD2,TRBV28,CASRAGTTLPYEQFF
TRBJ2-1,TRBD2,TRBV7-2,CASRRAGGGNEQFF
TRBJ1-4,NA,TRBV19,CASSIGREEKLFF
TRBJ1-5,NA,TRBV7-2,CASSLSQGLNQPQHF
TRBJ1-5,NA,TRBV10-3,CASGQGDNQPQHF
TRBJ2-7,NA,TRBV29-1,CSVARLGSYEQYF
TRBJ2-1,NA,TRBV11-3,CASTPGAGNEQFF
TRBJ2-1,NA,TRBV30,CAWSVMGREQFF
TRBJ2-4,NA,TRBV7-2,CASSQDRSKNIQYF